Following are 21 T cell receptor beta chains from one sample sequenced in a study of cytomegalovirus exposure and HLA in healthy donors. Researchers ran the PCR with 60 Vbeta and 13 Jbeta primers. The data were produced by immunoSEQ multiplex PCR, yet TCRdb's version contains in-frame clones alone and is incomplete. This table holds fewer than 180,000 clones, 63% found once. What was sequenced was PBMCs. The receptors come from a woman aged 55-75 years in good health and CMV-seropositive.

This sequence joins TRBV9 and TRBJ2-7; TRBD1 matches 11 bases. Germline CDR1 is SGDLS and CDR2 is YYNGEE. V shed 0 bases, J shed 2 bases, and the junction held 1 base outside the gene matches. The CDR3 consists of 15 residues. CDR3 coding DNA: TGTGCCAGCAGCGTAGGGACAGGGGGCCCCTACGAGCAGTACTTC. Protein product: CASSVGTGGPYEQYF.

A few counts support this clone. The chain joins TRBV6-5 to TRBJ2-7; D not certain. CDR1 is MNHEY, CDR2 SVGAGI, per germline. The germline V and J ends were trimmed by 6 bases and 0 bases, with 9 bases remaining between them. The CDR3 extends over 13 amino acids. The CDR3 is CASSFGSSYEQYF. CDR3 DNA: TGTGCCAGCAGCTTCGGTAGCTCCTACGAGCAGTACTTC.

CDR3 nucleotide sequence: TGTGCCAGCTCACCAGAGCGGATAAGCACAGATACGCAGTATTTT. Its protein product is CASSPERISTDTQYF. The genes are TRBV18 and TRBJ2-3; tentatively, D is TRBD2 (5 bases). The CDR3 is made up of 15 amino acids. The ends were cut back, 2 bases at V and 0 bases at J, with 9 bases in the middle. Germline V lookup: CDR1 KGHSH, CDR2 LQKENI.

This clone appeared a single time. The J gene is TRBJ2-4, the V gene TRBV9, with D perhaps TRBD2 (6 bases). The V and J ends lost 10 bases and 0 bases respectively, with 14 bases between them. This CDR3 contains 14 residues. The germline CDR1 and CDR2 sequences are SGDLS and YYNGEE. This CDR3 reads CAPGRGTAKNIQYF. CDR3 in DNA: TGTGCCCCCGGTCGGGGGACAGCCAAAAACATTCAGTACTTC.

The J gene is TRBJ2-7, the V gene TRBV7-9; the D gene is possibly TRBD2 (6 bases). Germline CDR1 SEHNR, CDR2 FQNEAQ (reference sequence). This CDR3 spans 13 amino acids. V lost 6 bases and J 5 bases, leaving 14 bases between the germline ends. The CDR3 nucleotides read TGTGCCAGCAGGCGGGGTAGCGCCGACGAGCAGTACTTC. Amino acids: CASRRGSADEQYF.

The chain has TRBV2 and TRBJ2-1; possibly TRBD1 for D (5 bases). The CDR3 is made up of 15 amino acids. Trimming pared 7 bases from V and 4 bases from J, leaving 17 bases between. The germline CDR1 and CDR2 sequences are SNHLY and FYNNEI. CDR3 loop: CASIPRGGNYNEQFF. The CDR3 DNA follows: TGTGCCAGCATCCCTAGGGGCGGCAATTACAATGAGCAGTTCTTC.

This chain links TRBV29-1 with TRBJ2-7; TRBD2 might be the D (5 bases). In germline, CDR1 is SQVTM, CDR2 ANQGSEA. V shed 6 bases and J shed 2 bases, with 8 bases lying between them. CDR3 length: 11 amino acids. For the CDR3, the DNA is TGCAGCGTAACAGCGGCCTACGAGCAGTACTTC. This encodes CSVTAAYEQYF.

This chain connects TRBV9 to TRBJ2-2; 9 bases fit TRBD2. This CDR3 comprises 16 residues. In germline, CDR1 is SGDLS, CDR2 YYNGEE. V trimming: 7 bases; J trimming: 4 bases; junction bases outside the gene matches: 11. The CDR3 DNA sequence: TGTGCCAGCGCGGGGGGGAGCCGGTCAGCCACCGGGGAGCTGTTTTTT. Its protein is CASAGGSRSATGELFF.

The V gene is TRBV4-2, the J gene TRBJ1-2, with TRBD1 matching 9 bases. V lost 3 bases to trimming and J lost 5 bases; unmatched junction nucleotides: 7. This CDR3 is 15 amino acids long. Per germline, CDR1 LGHNA and CDR2 YNFKEQ. This CDR3 reads CASSQGLDRGYGYTF. Here the CDR3 DNA reads TGTGCCAGCAGCCAGGGGTTAGACAGGGGGTATGGCTACACCTTC.

The rearrangement joins TRBV7-3 to TRBJ2-1; 7 nucleotides line up with TRBD1. Trimming took 5 bases from V and 6 from J; bases not matched to a gene: 4. The CDR3 extends over 13 amino acids. Germline assignment: CDR1 SGHTA and CDR2 FQGTGA. CDR3 sequence: CASSPSGGNEQFF. The CDR3 nucleotides read TGTGCCAGCAGCCCCTCAGGGGGCAATGAGCAGTTCTTC.

The V and J genes are TRBV11-2 and TRBJ2-2, with 10 bases that match TRBD1. Per the germline V gene, CDR1 is SGHAT and CDR2 is FQNNGV. Trimming at V came to 0 bases and at J to 4 bases, leaving 5 bases not matched to a gene. The CDR3 runs to 17 residues. The CDR3 here is CASSLDRQGAVTGELFF. CDR3 in DNA: TGTGCCAGCAGCTTAGACAGACAGGGGGCCGTCACCGGGGAGCTGTTTTTT.

The chain has TRBV5-1 and TRBJ1-2, with 7 bases identical to TRBD1. The CDR3 consists of 14 residues. From germline, CDR1 is SGHRS and CDR2 YFSETQ. V trimming: 4 bases; J trimming: 5 bases; junction bases outside the gene matches: 8. This CDR3 is CASSGDGTAYGYTF. The CDR3 DNA reads TGCGCCAGCAGCGGGGACGGGACAGCTTATGGCTACACCTTC.

The rearrangement links TRBV2 to TRBJ1-1; D remains ambiguous. Between the trimmed V and J ends, which lost 7 bases and 3 bases, there was a span of 15 bases. CDR3 size: 14 residues. Germline CDR1 SNHLY, CDR2 FYNNEI. The CDR3 sequence: CASNIRGWDTEAFF. For the CDR3, the DNA is TGTGCCAGCAATATTCGAGGGTGGGACACTGAAGCTTTCTTT.

In this sample, this clone turned up a few times. The J gene is TRBJ2-1, the V gene TRBV28; 7 bases map to TRBD2. CDR1 MDHEN and CDR2 SYDVKM come from the germline V gene. This CDR3 is built from 15 residues. Trimming at V came to 5 bases and at J to 4 bases, leaving 8 bases not matched to a gene. CDR3 nucleotide sequence: TGTGCCAGCAGTCCGCCTGGCGGGGGATACAATGAGCAGTTCTTC. Translation gives CASSPPGGGYNEQFF.

V and J are TRBV28 and TRBJ2-3, with 14 positions matching TRBD2. Trimming removed 4 bases from V and 4 bases from J; junction bases left unmatched: 7. This CDR3 is built from 17 residues. Germline assignment: CDR1 MDHEN and CDR2 SYDVKM. The CDR3 reads CASSSGLAGEDSDTQYF. In DNA, the CDR3 is TGTGCCAGCAGTTCGGGACTAGCGGGAGAAGATTCAGATACGCAGTATTTT.

The chain combines TRBV7-9 with TRBJ2-5; weak D call: TRBD1 (6 bases). The CDR3 extends over 15 amino acids. The ends were cut back, 1 base at V and 6 bases at J, with 15 bases in the middle. Germline V lookup: CDR1 SEHNR, CDR2 FQNEAQ (reference sequence). The CDR3 protein is CASSLVSQGPKTQYF. The CDR3, as DNA: TGTGCCAGCAGCTTAGTGTCCCAGGGGCCTAAGACCCAGTACTTC.

In its sample, this clone was seen a few times. The gene calls are TRBV7-2 and TRBJ1-5; D may be TRBD1 (5 bases). The ends were cut back, 5 bases at V and 1 base at J, with 12 bases in the middle. The germline gives CDR1 SGHTA, CDR2 FQGNSA. The length of the CDR3 is 15 residues. CDR3 in DNA: TGTGCCAGCAGCAATCAGGGCACGAGCAATCAGCCCCAGCATTTT. It codes for CASSNQGTSNQPQHF.

The chain links TRBV28 to TRBJ2-7, with TRBD2 matching 12 bases. V lost 3 bases, J lost 0 bases, and 3 bases stayed unmatched. In germline, CDR1 is MDHEN, CDR2 SYDVKM. The CDR3 is made up of 16 amino acids. CDR3 residues: CASSFGLAGSSYEQYF. In DNA, the CDR3 is TGTGCCAGCAGTTTTGGACTAGCGGGGTCCTCCTACGAGCAGTACTTC.

This chain connects TRBV7-2 to TRBJ2-3; no reliable D call. Germline CDR1 and CDR2: SGHTA and FQGNSA. The CDR3 consists of 14 residues. The ends were cut back, 3 bases at V and 3 bases at J, with 10 bases in the middle. CDR3 residues: CASSLAARTDTQYF. As DNA, the CDR3 is TGTGCCAGCAGCTTGGCAGCCAGGACAGATACGCAGTATTTT.

This clone turned up a few times. V is TRBV9 and J is TRBJ1-1, with D maybe TRBD1 (5 bases). This CDR3 has 13 residues. Germline CDR1 reads SGDLS; CDR2 reads YYNGEE. V was shortened by 4 bases and J by 10 bases, with 17 bases between the two germline ends. As DNA, the CDR3 is TGTGCCAGCAGCCACAGGCCCGAGAGTCGAGCTTTCTTT. This encodes CASSHRPESRAFF.

The rearrangement uses TRBV9 and TRBJ2-7; 12 nucleotides line up with TRBD2. J was trimmed by 7 bases and V by 4 bases; bases with no gene match: 9. Per germline, CDR1 SGDLS and CDR2 YYNGEE. CDR3 size: 15 residues. The CDR3, as DNA: TGTGCCAGCAGCTCGGGACTAGCGGGCAACTATGAGCAGTACTTC. Its protein product is CASSSGLAGNYEQYF.